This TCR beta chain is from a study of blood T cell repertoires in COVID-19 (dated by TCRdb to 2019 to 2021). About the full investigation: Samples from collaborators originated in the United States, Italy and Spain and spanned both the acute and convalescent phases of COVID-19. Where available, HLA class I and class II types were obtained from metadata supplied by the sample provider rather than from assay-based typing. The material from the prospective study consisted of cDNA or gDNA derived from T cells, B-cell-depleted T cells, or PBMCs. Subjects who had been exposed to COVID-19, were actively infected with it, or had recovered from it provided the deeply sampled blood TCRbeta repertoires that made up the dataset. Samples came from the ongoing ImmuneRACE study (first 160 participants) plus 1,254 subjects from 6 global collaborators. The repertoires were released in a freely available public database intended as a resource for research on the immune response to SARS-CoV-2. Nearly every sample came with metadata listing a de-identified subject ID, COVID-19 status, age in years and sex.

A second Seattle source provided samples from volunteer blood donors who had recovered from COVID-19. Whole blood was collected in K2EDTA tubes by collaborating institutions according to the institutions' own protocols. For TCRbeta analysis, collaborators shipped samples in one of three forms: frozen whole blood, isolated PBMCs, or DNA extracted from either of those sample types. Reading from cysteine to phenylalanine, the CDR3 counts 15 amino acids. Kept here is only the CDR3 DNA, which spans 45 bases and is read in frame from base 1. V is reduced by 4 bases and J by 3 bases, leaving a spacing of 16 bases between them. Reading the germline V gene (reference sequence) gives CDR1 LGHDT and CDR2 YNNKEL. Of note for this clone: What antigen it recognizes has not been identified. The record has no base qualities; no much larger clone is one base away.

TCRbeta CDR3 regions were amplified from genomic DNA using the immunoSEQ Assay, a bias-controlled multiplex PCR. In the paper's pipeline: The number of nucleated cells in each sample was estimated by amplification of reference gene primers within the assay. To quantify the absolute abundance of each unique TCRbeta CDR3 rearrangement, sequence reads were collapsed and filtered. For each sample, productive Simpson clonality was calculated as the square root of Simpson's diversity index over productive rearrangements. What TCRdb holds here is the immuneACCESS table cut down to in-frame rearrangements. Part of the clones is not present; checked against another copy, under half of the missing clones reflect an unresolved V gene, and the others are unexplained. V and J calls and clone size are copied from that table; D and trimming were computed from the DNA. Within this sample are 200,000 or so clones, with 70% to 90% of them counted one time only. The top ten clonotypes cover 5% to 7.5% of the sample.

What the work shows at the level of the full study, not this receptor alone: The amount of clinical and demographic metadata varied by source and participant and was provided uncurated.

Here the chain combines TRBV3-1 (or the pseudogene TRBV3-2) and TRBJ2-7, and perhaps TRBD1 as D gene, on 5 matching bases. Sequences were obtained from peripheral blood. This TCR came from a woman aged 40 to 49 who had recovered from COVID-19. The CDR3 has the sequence CASSPTVDSYYEQYF. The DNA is TGTGCCAGCAGCCCCACGGTCGACAGCTACTACGAGCAGTACTTC.